One sample yielded the 30 T cell receptor beta chains listed below, sequenced in a study of T-cell reconstitution after alpha-beta-depleted transplantation in children. Library preparation (for TCRbeta) was performed with unique molecular identifiers. MiXCR was run by TCRdb on the PCR reads, yielding one entry per CDR3 protein. The sample has about half a million distinct CDR3 sequences, approximately 13% seen once; the top ten hold over 5.5%. Sequenced here: PBMCs from the stem cell graft donor, sampled from the stem cell graft. The receptors here all came from a human donor who donated a stem cell graft to a child with combined immunodeficiency.

This chain joins TRBV11-3 and TRBJ2-3; TRBD2 matches at 8 bases. This CDR3 has 16 amino acids. V was clipped by 1 base and J by 4 bases; unmatched bases: 7. Germline V gives CDR1 SGHNT, CDR2 YENEEA. CDR3 DNA: TGTGCCAGCAGCTTAGTTCGCGGGAGGCGCGCAGATACGCAGTATTTT. This gives the protein CASSLVRGRRADTQYF.

This clonotype has a handful of counts. Sequence at one end of the junction differs from germline and may be a read error. The rearrangement joins TRBV12-3 or TRBV12-4 to TRBJ2-7; 12 positions match TRBD1. The CDR3 runs to 18 residues. Here the CDR3 reads CASSLEGRFRDRGREQYF. The CDR3 DNA reads TGTGCCAGCAGCTTAGAGGGTAGATTCCGGGACAGGGGGCGAGAGCAGTACTTC.

CDR3 sequence reads: CASRVLAGATGELFF. CDR3 nucleotide sequence: TGTGCCAGCAGGGTACTAGCGGGAGCCACCGGGGAGCTGTTTTTT. This chain links TRBV12-3 or TRBV12-4 with TRBJ2-2; TRBD2 matches 11 bases. The CDR3 contains 15 residues. The junction had 4 bases not matched to a gene; V was cut back by 6 bases and J by 4 bases.

This clonotype occurred many times. CDR3 in DNA: TGTGCCAGCAAGCCGGGACATACCTACAATGAGCAGTTCTTC. Its protein product is CASKPGHTYNEQFF. This chain links TRBV12-3 or TRBV12-4 with TRBJ2-1; D perhaps matches TRBD1 (6 bases). Trimming shortened V by 7 bases and J by 2 bases, and 12 bases separated the two germline ends. The CDR3 contains 14 residues.

This clonotype occurred many times. This chain joins TRBV12-3 or TRBV12-4 and TRBJ1-5; no reliable D call. The CDR3 is 12 residues long. Between the trimmed V and J ends, which lost 2 bases and 10 bases, there was a span of 9 bases. Written as DNA, the CDR3 is TGTGCCAGCAGTTTAAGGCTCAGCCCCCAGCATTTT. As protein: CASSLRLSPQHF.

There are many counts of this clonotype. The CDR3 loop reads CASSLVVTNWSPLHF. The CDR3 DNA sequence: TGTGCCAGCAGCTTAGTAGTCACCAACTGGTCACCCCTCCACTTT. This chain links TRBV7-2 with TRBJ1-6, with D uncertain. Trimming removed 1 base at V and 10 bases at J, with 14 bases between. The CDR3 contains 15 residues. Germline V gives CDR1 SGHTA, CDR2 FQGNSA.

This clonotype was seen a few times. J is TRBJ2-1 and V is TRBV29-1, with D perhaps TRBD1 or TRBD2 (6 bases each). V lost 2 bases and J lost 8, with 22 bases in between. This CDR3 is built from 16 residues. From germline, CDR1 is SQVTM and CDR2 ANQGSEA. CDR3 sequence (DNA): TGCAGCGTTGAACCAGCGGACGGGGGCGCAGGTGATGAGCAGTTCTTC. This codes for CSVEPADGGAGDEQFF.

Only a few counts were recorded for this clonotype. The V gene is TRBV28, the J gene TRBJ2-2; 9 nucleotides align to TRBD2. Germline V gives CDR1 MDHEN, CDR2 SYDVKM. V lost 2 bases to trimming and J lost 4 bases; unmatched junction nucleotides: 8. The CDR3 sequence is 17 residues long. The CDR3 DNA sequence: TGTGCCAGCAGTTTAGGCGGGGGGGCCAGTATCACCGGGGAGCTGTTTTTT. Translated, it gives CASSLGGGASITGELFF.

The CDR3 spells CASSRKTGPQYEQYF. The CDR3 bases are TGTGCCAGCAGCCGTAAAACCGGGCCCCAGTACGAGCAGTACTTC. The gene calls are TRBV12-3 or TRBV12-4 and TRBJ2-7; no reliable D call. The V and J ends lost 6 bases and 4 bases respectively, with 19 bases between them. There are 15 residues in the CDR3.

This clonotype was picked up a small number of times. The V and J genes are TRBV5-6 and TRBJ2-3; TRBD1 aligns across 9 bases. V lost 4 bases to trimming and J lost 1 base; unmatched junction nucleotides: 13. Germline lookup yields CDR1 SGHDT and CDR2 YYEEEE. The CDR3 is 18 amino acids. CDR3 region: CASSPTGGAGIGTDTQYF. CDR3 bases: TGTGCCAGCAGCCCAACAGGGGGCGCTGGTATCGGCACAGATACGCAGTATTTT. Combining the CDR3 with reference TRBV5-6 and TRBJ2-3 gives the whole variable domain DAGVTQSPTHLIKTRGQQVTLRCSPKSGHDTVSWYQQALGQGPQFIFQYYEEEERQRGNFPDRFSGHQFPNYSSELNVNALLLGDSALYLCASSPTGGAGIGTDTQYFGPGTRLTVL.

Ten or more counts support this clonotype. V is TRBV5-1 and J is TRBJ2-3, with D hard to call. The CDR3 totals 13 residues. V gave up 9 bases and J gave up 5 bases, with 16 bases separating them. CDR1 and CDR2 (germline): SGHRS, YFSETQ. The CDR3 region has the DNA TGCGCCACCCCCGCGAGTCGCCGAGATACGCAGTATTTT. This translates into CATPASRRDTQYF.

This chain connects TRBV29-1 to TRBJ2-7; 11 bases fit TRBD1. Losses at the gene ends were 4 bases for V and 0 bases for J; bases not matched to a gene: 8. Germline assignment: CDR1 SQVTM and CDR2 ANQGSEA. The CDR3 length is 16 residues. CDR3 residues: CSVGTGTGGSSYEQYF. The CDR3 bases are TGCAGCGTTGGAACCGGGACAGGGGGTAGCTCCTACGAGCAGTACTTC.

This clonotype was counted between two and nine times. This chain joins TRBV6-1 and TRBJ1-4; 8 positions match TRBD1. V lost 5 bases to trimming and J lost 7 bases; unmatched junction nucleotides: 6. CDR3 length equals 14 residues. Germline V gene data show CDR1 as MNHNS and CDR2 as SASEGT. CDR3 sequence reads: CASSPGQGGEKLFF. CDR3 in DNA: TGTGCCAGCAGTCCCGGACAGGGTGGTGAAAAACTGTTTTTT.

This clonotype was seen more than once but under ten times. V usage is TRBV12-3 or TRBV12-4 and J usage is TRBJ2-2; 8 bases agree with TRBD2. This CDR3 contains 17 residues. V dropped 1 base and J dropped 4; count of bases not matched to a gene: 8. The CDR3 sequence is CASSLGVSGIRTGELFF. CDR3 DNA sequence: TGTGCCAGCAGTTTAGGGGTTAGCGGGATCCGCACCGGGGAGCTGTTTTTT.

The chain links TRBV5-1 to TRBJ2-1, with D perhaps TRBD2 (5 bases). In germline, CDR1 is SGHRS, CDR2 YFSETQ. The CDR3 is 17 residues long. V gave up 2 bases and J gave up 5 bases, with 20 bases separating them. CDR3 in DNA: TGCGCCAGCAGCTTACCCCTAGCCTTCGGCACCGACAATGAGCAGTTCTTC. This gives the protein CASSLPLAFGTDNEQFF.

A few counts support this clonotype. The chain employs TRBV20-1 and TRBJ2-3, with D possibly matching TRBD2 (6 bases). The CDR3 sequence is 15 residues long. V lost 2 bases and J 2 bases, leaving 14 bases between the germline ends. Germline-derived CDR1 and CDR2 are DFQATT and SNEGSKA (reference sequence). CDR3 sequence reads: CSARRDSRFTDTQYF. The CDR3 DNA follows: TGCAGTGCTAGACGGGACTCGCGATTCACAGATACGCAGTATTTT.

This clonotype has just a few counts. V is TRBV10-3 and J is TRBJ1-3; D remains unclear. With 0 bases removed from V and 5 bases from J, the gap between germline ends came to 11 bases. The CDR3 is 15 residues long. In germline, CDR1 is ENHRY, CDR2 SYGVKD. CDR3 in DNA: TGTGCCATCAGTGAGTCAGGCACCCGAAGAAACACCATATATTTT. This translates into CAISESGTRRNTIYF.

This clonotype was seen at least ten times. The chain couples TRBV7-2 to TRBJ2-3; 10 bases map to TRBD2. Germline V CDR1 and CDR2: SGHTA, FQGNSA. The CDR3 covers 14 residues. V dropped 4 bases and J dropped 14; count of bases not matched to a gene: 12. This CDR3 is CASSSLAGGAATYF. The CDR3 DNA reads TGTGCCAGCAGCTCTTTAGCGGGAGGCGCCGCAACGTATTTT.

This clonotype has ten or more counts. The J gene is TRBJ2-1, the V gene TRBV12-3 or TRBV12-4, with 7 bases fitting TRBD2. J gave up 6 bases and V 5 bases, and 10 bases lay outside the gene matches. This CDR3 is built from 15 residues. The CDR3 protein is CASSPQAGRPNEQFF. The CDR3 nucleotides are TGTGCCAGCAGTCCCCAAGCGGGACGTCCCAATGAGCAGTTCTTC.

V and J are TRBV15 and TRBJ2-7; no clear D gene. Germline CDR1 LNHNV, CDR2 YYDKDF (reference sequence). The CDR3 runs 14 residues. V lost 0 bases to trimming and J lost 1 base, with 7 bases between them. This CDR3 is CATSRDRVSYEQYF. The DNA for the CDR3 is TGTGCCACCAGCAGAGACCGGGTATCCTACGAGCAGTACTTC.

This clonotype has a handful of counts. This chain connects TRBV18 to TRBJ1-1; no clear D. From germline, CDR1 is KGHSH and CDR2 LQKENI. V lost 0 bases and J 1 base, leaving 6 bases between the germline ends. This CDR3 has 14 amino acids. The CDR3 spells CASSPPRENTEAFF. The CDR3 region has the DNA TGTGCCAGCTCACCACCACGAGAGAACACTGAAGCTTTCTTT. The whole variable domain, filled in from reference TRBV18 and TRBJ1-1, reads NAGVMQNPRHLVRRRGQEARLRCSPMKGHSHVYWYRQLPEEGLKFMVYLQKENIIDESGMPKERFSAEFPKEGPSILRIQQVVRGDSAAYFCASSPPRENTEAFFGQGTRLTVV.

This clonotype was seen only a few times. The chain has TRBV12-3 or TRBV12-4 and TRBJ1-5; possibly TRBD1 for D (6 bases). This CDR3 is 16 amino acids long. V lost 6 bases and J 5 bases, leaving 20 bases between the germline ends. The DNA for the CDR3 is TGTGCCAGCAGCCTAGAGGAGGGGGGAGCCTATCAGCCCCAGCATTTT. Encoded protein: CASSLEEGGAYQPQHF.

The V gene is TRBV7-3, the J gene TRBJ2-5; D possibly matches TRBD1 or TRBD2 (6 bases each). Germline-derived CDR1 and CDR2 are SGHTA and FQGTGA. Trimming took off 3 bases at V and 5 bases at J, with 10 bases between the two ends. CDR3 length: 13 amino acids. The CDR3 sequence: CASSLTGAETQYF. As DNA, the CDR3 is TGTGCCAGCAGCTTGACGGGGGCGGAGACCCAGTACTTC.

The J gene is TRBJ2-1, the V gene TRBV20-1; TRBD2 agrees at 9 bases. The germline V gene has CDR1 DFQATT and CDR2 SNEGSKA (reference sequence). The CDR3 is 17 amino acids. V lost 2 bases and J lost 10; bases outside the gene matches: 18. CDR3 residues: CSARLPSAGGGVREQFF. The CDR3 DNA reads as TGCAGTGCTAGACTCCCTTCAGCGGGAGGTGGGGTGCGGGAGCAGTTCTTC.

This sequence joins TRBV3-1 and TRBJ2-7; D remains unclear. The germline CDR1 and CDR2 sequences are LGHDT and YNNKEL (reference sequence). The ends were cut back, 0 bases at V and 3 bases at J, with 15 bases in the middle. This CDR3 contains 16 residues. Here the CDR3 reads CASSQDQFGSYYEQYF. Here the CDR3 DNA reads TGTGCCAGCAGCCAAGATCAATTCGGAAGTTACTACGAGCAGTACTTC.

The J gene is TRBJ2-7, the V gene TRBV7-2; 11 bases agree with TRBD2. V shed 4 bases and J 2 bases; nucleotides not matched to a gene: 4. Germline lookup yields CDR1 SGHTA and CDR2 FQGNSA. CDR3 length equals 15 residues. The DNA for the CDR3 is TGTGCCAGCAGCTCGGGACTAGCGGCGGCCTACGAGCAGTACTTC. Amino acid sequence: CASSSGLAAAYEQYF.

Regarding this clonotype: This may be a read error: a much more frequent sequence differs by one nucleotide. CDR3 protein: CATSEQGNTEPFF. The CDR3 DNA reads TGTGCCACCAGTGAACAGGGGAACACTGAACCTTTCTTT. The chain couples TRBV24-1 to TRBJ1-1; 7 bases are shared with TRBD1. Germline CDR1 KGHDR, CDR2 SFDVKD. The CDR3 is 13 amino acids.

This chain uses TRBV11-2 with TRBJ2-3; TRBD2 agrees at 7 bases. The germline CDR1 and CDR2 sequences are SGHAT and FQNNGV. The CDR3 is 18 amino acids. V was clipped by 4 bases and J by 3 bases; unmatched bases: 16. CDR3 sequence: CASSSLSGAGASTDTQYF. The CDR3 DNA reads as TGTGCCAGCAGCTCCTTGAGCGGGGCGGGAGCTTCGACAGATACGCAGTATTTT.

A few counts support this clonotype. The chain carries TRBV20-1 and TRBJ2-2, with TRBD2 as a possible D gene (6 bases). Germline-derived CDR1 and CDR2 are DFQATT and SNEGSKA (reference sequence). V lost 3 bases, J lost 0 bases, and 11 bases lay in between. The CDR3 covers 15 residues. DNA for the CDR3: TGCAGTGCTAGCGGGATAGCGGCGAACACCGGGGAGCTGTTTTTT. Its protein is CSASGIAANTGELFF.

V usage is TRBV19 and J usage is TRBJ1-4, with D unresolved. V was pared by 3 bases and J by 0 bases, with 5 bases between. From germline, CDR1 is LNHDA and CDR2 SQIVND (reference sequence). The CDR3 runs to 14 residues. The CDR3 DNA reads as TGTGCCAGTAGTATCCAGGCAACTAATGAAAAACTGTTTTTT. Protein product: CASSIQATNEKLFF.